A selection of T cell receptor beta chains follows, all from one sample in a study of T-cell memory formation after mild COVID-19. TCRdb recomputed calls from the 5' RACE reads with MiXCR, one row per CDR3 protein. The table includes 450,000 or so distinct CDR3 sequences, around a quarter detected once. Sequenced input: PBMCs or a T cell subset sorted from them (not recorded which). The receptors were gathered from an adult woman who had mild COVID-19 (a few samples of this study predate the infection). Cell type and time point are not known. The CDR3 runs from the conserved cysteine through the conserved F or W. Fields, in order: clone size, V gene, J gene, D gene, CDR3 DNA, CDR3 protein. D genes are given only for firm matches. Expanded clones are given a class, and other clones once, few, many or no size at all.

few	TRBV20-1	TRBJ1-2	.	TGCAGTGCACCGGGTGGCAGGGACTATGGCTACACCTTC	CSAPGGRDYGYTF
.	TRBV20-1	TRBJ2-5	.	TGCAGTGCTAGACGCTACCCGACGGACGTACAAGAGACCCAGTACTTC	CSARRYPTDVQETQYF
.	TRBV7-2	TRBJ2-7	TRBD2	TGTGCCAGCAGCTTAGCGGCTAGCGGGGGACCCTACGAGCAGTACTTC	CASSLAASGGPYEQYF
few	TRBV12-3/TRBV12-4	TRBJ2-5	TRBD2	TGTGCCAGCAGTACCAACCCCCAGACTAGCGGGAGGCAGGAGACCCAGTACTTC	CASSTNPQTSGRQETQYF
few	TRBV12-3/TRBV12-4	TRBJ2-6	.	TGTGCCAGCAGTTCATCGGCAGGGGCCCCCTCGGGGTCTGGGGCCAACGTCCTGACTTTC	CASSSSAGAPSGSGANVLTF
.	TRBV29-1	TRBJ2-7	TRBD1	TGCAGCGTTGAACAGGGGGTACGGAACGAGCAGTACTTC	CSVEQGVRNEQYF
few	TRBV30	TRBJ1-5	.	TGTGCCTGGAGAGGATGGGGGGGCCAGCAGCCCCAGCATTTT	CAWRGWGGQQPQHF
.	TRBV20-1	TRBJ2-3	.	TGCAGTGCCCCCATAGCGTATCGGACAGATACGCAGTATTTT	CSAPIAYRTDTQYF
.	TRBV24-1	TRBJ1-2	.	TGTGCCACCAGTGATCCTCTGGCAGGGAACTATGGCTACACCTTC	CATSDPLAGNYGYTF
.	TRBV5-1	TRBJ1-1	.	TGCGCCAGCAGCGGGTTGCCCGGGGTGTGGAACACTGAAGCTTTCTTT	CASSGLPGVWNTEAFF
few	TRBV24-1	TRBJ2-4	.	TGTGCCACCAGTAGTTCCGTCAGGGACGGACCATCCCCCTCCAACATTCAGTACTTC	CATSSSVRDGPSPSNIQYF
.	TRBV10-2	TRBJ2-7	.	TGCGCCAGCAGTGATAGGGGACTTGATCAGTACTTC	CASSDRGLDQYF
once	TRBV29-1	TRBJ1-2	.	TGCAGCGTTGCGGCCCGAGGATATGGCTACACCTTC	CSVAARGYGYTF
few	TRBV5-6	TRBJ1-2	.	TGTGCCAGCAGCCTAGACAGGTCTGGGTATGGCTACACCTTC	CASSLDRSGYGYTF
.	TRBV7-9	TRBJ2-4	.	TGTGCCTGCCTTACCCCGGACAAAAACATTCAGTACTTC	CACLTPDKNIQYF
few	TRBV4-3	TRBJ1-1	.	TGCGCCAGCAGCCAAGAGGGGGACGGAGTGAACACTGAAGCTTTCTTT	CASSQEGDGVNTEAFF
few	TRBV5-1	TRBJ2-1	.	TGCGCCAGCAGGGGAGCAGCGGGTCACTCCCTCTACAATGAGCAGTTCTTC	CASRGAAGHSLYNEQFF
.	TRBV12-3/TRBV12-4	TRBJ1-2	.	TGTGCCAGCAGTAACGCTAACTATGGCTACACCTTC	CASSNANYGYTF
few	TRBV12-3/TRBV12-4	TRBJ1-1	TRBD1	TGTGCCAGCAGCTGGACAGGGGCGAACACTGAAGCTTTCTTT	CASSWTGANTEAFF
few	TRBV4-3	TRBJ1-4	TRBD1	TGCGCCAGCAGCCAAGAAAACAGGGGGCTCGGTGAAAAACTGTTTTTT	CASSQENRGLGEKLFF
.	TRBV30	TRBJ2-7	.	TGTGCCTGCGATGGACGGATCCCCTACGAGCAGTACTTC	CACDGRIPYEQYF
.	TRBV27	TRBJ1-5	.	TGTGCCAGCAGTTTAGACCCTTCGGGCAATCAGCCCCAGCATTTT	CASSLDPSGNQPQHF
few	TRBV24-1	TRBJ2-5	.	TGTGCCACCAGTGGGGCGGTCCAAGAGACCCAGTACTTC	CATSGAVQETQYF
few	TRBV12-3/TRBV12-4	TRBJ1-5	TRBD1	TGTGCCAGCAGTCACCTGACAGGGGGCGGCGATCAGCCCCAGCATTTT	CASSHLTGGGDQPQHF
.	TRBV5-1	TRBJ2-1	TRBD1	TGCGCCAGCAGCTTCAACAGGGGTCCCTACTACAATGAGCAGTTCTTC	CASSFNRGPYYNEQFF
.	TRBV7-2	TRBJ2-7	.	TGTGCCAGCAGCGATAAGGTGAAGAGCGGCTACGAGCAGTACTTC	CASSDKVKSGYEQYF
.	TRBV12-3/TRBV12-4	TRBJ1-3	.	TGTGCCAGCAGTTTTGGTAGGGCTGGAGATGGAAACACCATATATTTT	CASSFGRAGDGNTIYF
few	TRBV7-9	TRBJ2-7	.	TGTGCCAGCAGCTTAGGAACCCAGGAGCGGAGCTCCTACGAGCAGTACTTC	CASSLGTQERSSYEQYF
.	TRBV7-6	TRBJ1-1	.	TGTGCCAGCAGCTTAGGTACGCGTTCTGAAGCTTTCTTT	CASSLGTRSEAFF
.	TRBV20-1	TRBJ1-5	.	TGCAGTGCTACAGGGGGCAATCAGCCCCAGCATTTT	CSATGGNQPQHF
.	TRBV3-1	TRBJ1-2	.	TGTGCCAGCAGCCAAGAGCGCCTCGGGCAGACAAACTATGGCTACACCTTC	CASSQERLGQTNYGYTF
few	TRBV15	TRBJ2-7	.	TGTGCCACCAGCAGAGATTGGGGGATGCTGACACCTTACTACGAGCAGTACTTC	CATSRDWGMLTPYYEQYF
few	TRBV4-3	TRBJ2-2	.	TGCGCCAGCAGCCAAGGCGTACTCGGGACCGGGGAGCTGTTTTTT	CASSQGVLGTGELFF
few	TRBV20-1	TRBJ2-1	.	TGCAGTGCTAGCGAAACCTTAGCCCCCGAAGGCAATGAGCAGTTCTTC	CSASETLAPEGNEQFF
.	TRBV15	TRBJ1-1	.	TGTGCCACCAGCACGCGATACGGGCCGAACACTGAAGCTTTCTTT	CATSTRYGPNTEAFF
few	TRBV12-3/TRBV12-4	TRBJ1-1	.	TGTGCCAGCAGTACACACAGGGAGATGAACACTGAAGCTTTCTTT	CASSTHREMNTEAFF
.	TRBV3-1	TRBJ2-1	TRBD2	TGTGCCAGCAGCCAAGTTGCGGCGGGAGGGCCCCCCTACAATGAGCAGTTCTTC	CASSQVAAGGPPYNEQFF
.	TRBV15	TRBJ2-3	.	TGTGCCACCAGCAGAGAGGGGATTGACACCACAGATACGCAGTATTTT	CATSREGIDTTDTQYF
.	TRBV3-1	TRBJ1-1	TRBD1	TGTGCCAGCAGCCAGGGACAGGGGAGGTCAAAGGCTTTCTTT	CASSQGQGRSKAFF
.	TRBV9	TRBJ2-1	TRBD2	TGTGCCAGCAGCTTAGCGGGGGAAGCCTACAATGAGCAGTTCTTC	CASSLAGEAYNEQFF
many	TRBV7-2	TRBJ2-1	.	TGTGCCAGCAGCTTCTGGACTACCCGCGATGAGCAGTTCTTC	CASSFWTTRDEQFF
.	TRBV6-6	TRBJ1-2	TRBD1	TGTGCCAGCTGTCAGGGACAGGGATCCTATGGCTACACCTTC	CASCQGQGSYGYTF
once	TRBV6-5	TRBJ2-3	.	TGTGCCAGCTGCGCCGGGACCCAACCCTGCCCAGATACGCAGTATTTT	CASCAGTQPCPDTQYF
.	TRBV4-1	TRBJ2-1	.	TGCGCCAGCAGCCGCACCGGGGCCGCTGAGCAGTTCTTC	CASSRTGAAEQFF
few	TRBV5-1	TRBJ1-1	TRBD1	TGCGCCAGCAGCACCGGACAGGGAATCGGCACTGAAGCTTTCTTT	CASSTGQGIGTEAFF
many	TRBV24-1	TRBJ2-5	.	TGTGCCACCGCCTGGGGGGGCCAGGGGTCCAAAGAGACCCAGTACTTC	CATAWGGQGSKETQYF
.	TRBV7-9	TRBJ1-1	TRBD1	TGTGCCAGCAGCTTAGCCCTCATATGGGACAGAGAAGCTTTCTTT	CASSLALIWDREAFF
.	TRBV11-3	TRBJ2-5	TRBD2	TGTGCCAGCAGCTTAGATGGGTCGCCTAGCGGCCAAGAGACCCAGTACTTC	CASSLDGSPSGQETQYF